This T cell receptor beta chain was identified during a study of shared clonotypes between healthy human individuals. The CDR3 is made up of 14 amino acids. Trimming shortened V by 3 bases and J by 2 bases, and 7 bases separated the two germline ends. CDR1 is SNHLY, CDR2 FYNNEI, per germline. Assay used: immunoSEQ multiplex PCR; TCRdb lists only in-frame clones, some missing. The data contain roughly 2 million clones, about 95% of them singletons. CD45RO-negative, CCR7-positively selected cells formed the naive CD8 fraction, excluding terminally differentiated effector memory CD45RA+ cells. Sequenced: naive CD8+ T cells sorted from blood. The clonotype originates from a young man in good health. The chain links TRBV2 to TRBJ2-2; D is undetermined. The CDR3 reads CASSDRENTGELFF. In DNA, the CDR3 is TGTGCCAGCAGTGACCGCGAAAACACCGGGGAGCTGTTTTTT.